This TCR beta chain is drawn from a study of blood T cell repertoires in COVID-19. For the study at large: Acute and convalescent COVID-19 samples came from the United States, Italy and Spain. In each case, the material was cDNA or gDNA derived from T cells, B-cell-depleted T cells, or PBMCs.

In the authors' workflow: Amplification of reference gene primers was used by the study to estimate nucleated cell counts. Clones were sequenced by immunoSEQ multiplex PCR, and TCRdb holds only the in-frame ones, with some missing. Clonal size and the V and J genes are those of that table, whereas D and trimming came from the DNA. The sample yields about 180,000 clones, approximately 89% seen once. The V gene's germline CDR1 is SGHTA and CDR2 FQGTGA. This CDR3 spans 17 amino acids. Trimming removed 1 base at V and 0 bases at J, with 13 bases between. This sequence joins TRBV7-3 and TRBJ2-1; TRBD1 might be the D (5 bases). Sequencing was performed on peripheral blood. The sequence came from a man aged 35 to 55 with active or convalescent COVID-19. CDR3 in amino acids: CASSLIGAHSSYNEQFF. CDR3 nucleotides: TGTGCCAGCAGCTTAATTGGGGCGCACAGCTCCTACAATGAGCAGTTCTTC. Complete variable domain (other parts from reference TRBV7-3 and TRBJ2-1): GAGVSQTPSNKVTEKGKYVELRCDPISGHTALYWYRQSLGQGPEFLIYFQGTGAADDSGLPNDRFFAVRPEGSVSTLKIQRTERGDSAVYLCASSLIGAHSSYNEQFFGPGTRLTVL.